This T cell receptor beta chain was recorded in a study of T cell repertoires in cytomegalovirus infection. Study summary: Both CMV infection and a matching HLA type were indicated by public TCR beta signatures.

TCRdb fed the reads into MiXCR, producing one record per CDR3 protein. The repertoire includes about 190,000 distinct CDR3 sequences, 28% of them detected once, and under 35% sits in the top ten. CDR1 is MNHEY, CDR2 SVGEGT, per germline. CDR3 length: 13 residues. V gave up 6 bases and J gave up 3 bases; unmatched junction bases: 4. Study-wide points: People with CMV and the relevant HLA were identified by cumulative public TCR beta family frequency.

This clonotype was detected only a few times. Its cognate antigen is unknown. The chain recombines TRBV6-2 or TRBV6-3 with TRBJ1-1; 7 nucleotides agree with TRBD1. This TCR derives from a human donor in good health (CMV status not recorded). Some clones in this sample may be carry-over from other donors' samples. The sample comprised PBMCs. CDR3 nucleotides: TGTGCCAGCAGAGGAACAGGGGACACTGAAGCTTTCTTT. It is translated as CASRGTGDTEAFF.